This T cell receptor (beta chain) is from a study of T cells expressing NK-cell markers. Study context: Source material for TCR beta repertoires consisted of sorted CD3+CD56+NKG2C+, CD3+CD56+NKG2C- and CD3+CD56-NKG2C+ T cells.

CDR1 is LGHNA and CDR2 is YSLEER in the germline V gene. The CDR3 has 13 amino acids. TCRdb derives one entry per CDR3 protein from the 5' RACE reads, leaving out DNA. The ten most abundant clones cover 4% to 5% of a sample with hundreds of thousands of distinct CDR3 sequences. This chain connects TRBV4-3 to TRBJ1-1. Sequencing was done on a sample of blood T cells: a sorted CD56 or NKG2C T cell subset, CD4+ or CD8+ T cells, or bulk PBMC T cells (not recorded which). This TCR came from a woman between 18 and 70 years old in good health. This CDR3 reads CASSSWEGAEAFF.